The 25 T cell receptor beta chains listed next were all sequenced from one sample in a study of metastatic and nonmetastatic thyroid tumors. Thyroid surgery was preceded by no treatment in any patient. TCRdb re-analyzed the PCR reads through MiXCR. The sample consists of some 90,000 clones, 8.6% of them appearing once. Sequencing input: blood. The source is a female donor with papillary thyroid cancer or a benign thyroid nodule (not recorded which). Some clones in this sample may be carry-over from other donors' samples.

Regarding this clone: A single base separates this from a much larger clone, so it may be a read error. The rearrangement links TRBV28 to TRBJ1-1, with 7 bases lining up with TRBD1. CDR1 is MDHEN, CDR2 SYDVKM, per germline. V trimming: 7 bases; J trimming: 2 bases; junction bases outside the gene matches: 10. The CDR3 runs 15 residues. The CDR3: CASTRRGGVNTEAFF. In DNA, the CDR3 is TGTGCCAGCACCCGGAGAGGGGGCGTTAACACTGAAGCTTTCTTT.

CDR3 sequence reads: CASSLGLAGGPGVEQFF. The CDR3 nucleotides are TGCGCCAGCAGCTTGGGACTAGCGGGAGGCCCCGGTGTTGAGCAGTTCTTC. The rearrangement uses TRBV5-1 and TRBJ2-1, with 13 bases matching TRBD2. Trimming at V came to 0 bases and at J to 9 bases, leaving 9 bases not matched to a gene. The CDR3 totals 17 residues. The germline V gene has CDR1 SGHRS and CDR2 YFSETQ. Full variable domain (remainder filled in from reference TRBV5-1 and TRBJ2-1): KAGVTQTPRYLIKTRGQQVTLSCSPISGHRSVSWYQQTPGQGLQFLFEYFSETQRNKGNFPGRFSGRQFSNSRSEMNVSTLELGDSALYLCASSLGLAGGPGVEQFFGPGTRLTVL.

This clone was seen more than once but under ten times. The rearrangement joins TRBV20-1 to TRBJ1-1; possible D gene TRBD1, 5 bases. Germline V gene data show CDR1 as DFQATT and CDR2 as SNEGSKA (reference sequence). Trimming left V 2 bases short and J 1 base short, with 11 bases between. The CDR3 has 14 amino acids. CDR3 protein: CSARKSRANTEAFF. The CDR3 coding sequence is TGCAGTGCTAGAAAGTCCAGGGCGAACACTGAAGCTTTCTTT.

This clone was seen many times. This chain joins TRBV7-3 and TRBJ2-4; D not certain. The CDR3 extends over 16 amino acids. CDR1 and CDR2 (germline): SGHTA, FQGTGA. V lost 3 bases, J lost 1 base, and 13 bases lay in between. The CDR3 nucleotides are TGTGCCAGCAGCTTGGTGGGCGGATCGGCCAAAAACATTCAGTACTTC. Translation gives CASSLVGGSAKNIQYF.

This clone appeared a few times. The chain employs TRBV9 and TRBJ1-2; the D gene is possibly TRBD1 (6 bases). Per the germline V gene, CDR1 is SGDLS and CDR2 is YYNGEE. V was cut by 0 bases and J by 7 bases, with 16 bases left in between. CDR3 length: 15 residues. The CDR3 protein is CASSVGAGVRLGYTF. The CDR3 region has the DNA TGTGCCAGCAGCGTAGGGGCAGGGGTAAGGCTTGGCTACACCTTC.

This clone was seen repeatedly, ten times or more. The V gene is TRBV4-2, the J gene TRBJ1-1, with D possibly TRBD1 on 6 matching bases. V gave up 5 bases and J gave up 3 bases, with 16 bases separating them. The CDR3 contains 15 residues. From germline, CDR1 is LGHNA and CDR2 YNFKEQ. Here the CDR3 DNA reads TGTGCCAGCAGCGTCCGGACAGTAGGGGACACTGAAGCTTTCTTT. It translates to CASSVRTVGDTEAFF.

This chain uses TRBV4-2 with TRBJ2-1; D perhaps matches TRBD1 (5 bases). Germline CDR1 LGHNA, CDR2 YNFKEQ. CDR3 length equals 17 residues. The V and J ends lost 0 bases and 5 bases respectively, with 17 bases between them. CDR3 loop: CASSQDVGTGANNEQFF. In DNA form, the CDR3 reads TGTGCCAGCAGCCAAGATGTCGGAACTGGGGCCAACAATGAGCAGTTCTTC.

J is TRBJ2-5 and V is TRBV20-1; TRBD1 is a possible D gene (6 bases). The length of the CDR3 is 14 residues. V shed 3 bases and J shed 2 bases, with 13 bases lying between them. The germline CDR1 and CDR2 sequences are DFQATT and SNEGSKA (reference sequence). The CDR3 protein is CSARAGESQETQYF. The CDR3 region has the DNA TGCAGTGCTAGGGCAGGGGAATCACAAGAGACCCAGTACTTC.

This chain uses TRBV3-1 with TRBJ2-3, with D perhaps matching TRBD1 (6 bases). From germline, CDR1 is LGHDT and CDR2 YNNKEL (reference sequence). The CDR3 contains 15 residues. Deletions cut 4 bases from V and 4 bases from J, with 15 bases between. The CDR3 region has the DNA TGTGCCAGCAGCCCGGCCCGCAGGGGCCCAGATACGCAGTATTTT. Encoded protein: CASSPARRGPDTQYF.

This clone was observed a few times. Just one base apart from a much larger clone, this may be a read error. The gene calls are TRBV9 and TRBJ2-3, with D perhaps TRBD2 (7 bases). The germline CDR1 and CDR2 sequences are SGDLS and YYNGEE. Trimming left V 6 bases short and J 3 bases short, with 14 bases between. The CDR3 runs 14 residues. The CDR3 DNA is TGTGCCAGCACCGGGGGGCCCGAAACAGATACGCAGTATTTT. Protein product: CASTGGPETDTQYF. The full variable domain, its missing parts supplied by reference TRBV9 and TRBJ2-3, is DSGVTQTPKHLITATGQRVTLRCSPRSGDLSVYWYQQSLDQGLQFLIQYYNGEERAKGNILERFSAQQFPDLHSELNLSSLELGDSALYFCASTGGPETDTQYFGPGTRLTVL.

The V call is TRBV28, the J call TRBJ2-1; 14 bases map to TRBD2. With 4 bases clipped from V and 0 bases from J, the junction kept 8 bases outside the gene matches. The CDR3 covers 19 residues. Germline-derived CDR1 and CDR2 are MDHEN and SYDVKM. The CDR3 here is CASSSGLAGGLSSYNEQFF. CDR3 coding DNA: TGTGCCAGCAGTTCCGGACTAGCGGGGGGCCTGAGCTCCTACAATGAGCAGTTCTTC.

In this sample, this clone turned up many times. V usage is TRBV28 and J usage is TRBJ2-7, with D perhaps TRBD1 (6 bases). Per germline, CDR1 MDHEN and CDR2 SYDVKM. The CDR3 runs to 14 residues. The V gene lost 7 bases and the J gene lost 2 bases, with 15 bases spanning the gap. The CDR3 sequence is CASTWGPGTYEQYF. CDR3 nucleotide sequence: TGTGCCAGCACCTGGGGGCCAGGGACCTACGAGCAGTACTTC.

Ten or more counts support this clone. The rearrangement joins TRBV18 to TRBJ1-1, with D maybe TRBD1 (6 bases). From germline, CDR1 is KGHSH and CDR2 LQKENI. V shed 5 bases and J shed 2 bases, with 9 bases lying between them. This CDR3 spans 13 amino acids. CDR3 coding DNA: TGTGCCAGCTCATCGGACAGTAACACTGAAGCTTTCTTT. Protein: CASSSDSNTEAFF.

This clone occurred many times. This chain connects TRBV12-3 or TRBV12-4 to TRBJ1-5; D remains ambiguous. Trimming removed 6 bases at V and 4 bases at J, with 10 bases between. The CDR3 contains 13 residues. This CDR3 is CASRVTRNQPQHF. The DNA of the CDR3 is TGTGCCAGCAGAGTGACAAGGAATCAGCCCCAGCATTTT.

This clone was observed many times. The rearrangement uses TRBV11-2 and TRBJ1-2, with D unclear. Between the trimmed V and J ends, which lost 3 bases and 7 bases, there was a span of 12 bases. The CDR3 is 13 amino acids. The V gene's germline CDR1 is SGHAT and CDR2 FQNNGV. Here the CDR3 reads CASSFDSRSGYTF. The DNA of the CDR3 is TGTGCCAGCAGCTTCGACTCACGCTCTGGCTACACCTTC.

This clone has a count of ten or more. This may be a read error: a much more frequent sequence differs by one nucleotide. This chain uses TRBV6-1 with TRBJ1-1, with TRBD1 identical over 8 bases. Germline values: CDR1 MNHNS, CDR2 SASEGT. This CDR3 contains 12 residues. The CDR3 reads CASRPITGGASF. In DNA, the CDR3 is TGTGCCAGCAGGCCTATTACAGGGGGAGCTTCCTTT.

The sample holds a few counts of this clone. The rearrangement links TRBV2 to TRBJ2-7; the match to TRBD1 covers 12 bases. The CDR3 runs 16 residues. Trimming took 6 bases from V and 3 from J; bases not matched to a gene: 9. Germline lookup yields CDR1 SNHLY and CDR2 FYNNEI. CDR3 bases: TGTGCCAGCAGGGGAAGCGGGACAGGGGGCATCTACGAGCAGTACTTC. Translated, it gives CASRGSGTGGIYEQYF. Variable domain in full (rest from reference TRBV2 and TRBJ2-7): EPEVTQTPSHQVTQMGQEVILRCVPISNHLYFYWYRQILGQKVEFLVSFYNNEISEKSEIFDDQFSVERPDGSNFTLKIRSTKLEDSAMYFCASRGSGTGGIYEQYFGPGTRLTVT.

This clone appeared a few times. This chain uses TRBV29-1 with TRBJ2-6; D remains ambiguous. The germline CDR1 and CDR2 sequences are SQVTM and ANQGSEA. CDR3 length equals 15 residues. Trimming shortened V by 0 bases and J by 2 bases, and 8 bases separated the two germline ends. The CDR3 bases are TGCAGCGTTGAAGAAATCCGAGCTGGGGCCAACGTCCTGACTTTC. Its protein product is CSVEEIRAGANVLTF.

This clone was seen repeatedly, ten times or more. V and J are TRBV3-1 and TRBJ1-4, with D perhaps matching TRBD1 (6 bases). The germline gives CDR1 LGHDT, CDR2 YNNKEL (reference sequence). This CDR3 is built from 16 residues. V was trimmed by 4 bases and J by 7 bases, leaving 19 bases between them. DNA for the CDR3: TGTGCCAGCAGCCGTATCTCGGACAGTGTGGCTGAAAAACTGTTTTTT. This gives the protein CASSRISDSVAEKLFF.

This clone was seen a handful of times. Here the CDR3 reads CASKGQGVWSTEAFF. The CDR3 DNA follows: TGCGCCAGCAAGGGACAGGGGGTTTGGAGCACTGAAGCTTTCTTT. The rearrangement uses TRBV5-1 and TRBJ1-1; 11 bases align to TRBD1. Germline trimming cut 6 bases from V and 4 bases from J; bases unmatched to any gene: 8. The CDR3 is 15 residues long. Germline assignment: CDR1 SGHRS and CDR2 YFSETQ.

This clone was seen ten or more times. The V and J genes are TRBV9 and TRBJ2-7; D perhaps matches TRBD1 (6 bases). CDR1 is SGDLS, CDR2 YYNGEE, per germline. The CDR3 is made up of 14 amino acids. Between the trimmed V and J ends, which lost 4 bases and 5 bases, there was a span of 16 bases. The CDR3 DNA reads TGTGCCAGCAGCCACACCACAGGGTTGGACGAGCAGTACTTC. Translated, it gives CASSHTTGLDEQYF. The whole variable domain, remainder taken from reference TRBV9 and TRBJ2-7, is DSGVTQTPKHLITATGQRVTLRCSPRSGDLSVYWYQQSLDQGLQFLIQYYNGEERAKGNILERFSAQQFPDLHSELNLSSLELGDSALYFCASSHTTGLDEQYFGPGTRLTVT.

This clone was picked up many times. Distinct nucleotide sequences in the sample also encode this CDR3. The chain is built from TRBV19 and TRBJ1-5; D not resolved. Germline CDR1 and CDR2: LNHDA and SQIVND (reference sequence). There are 12 residues in the CDR3. Trimming shortened V by 5 bases and J by 6 bases, and 8 bases separated the two germline ends. The CDR3 DNA reads as TGTGCCAGTAGTCTCGGCAGTCAGCCCCAGCATTTT. Protein: CASSLGSQPQHF.

This clone was seen repeatedly, ten times or more. This chain connects TRBV4-3 to TRBJ1-2, with D possibly TRBD1 on 6 matching bases. The CDR3 consists of 20 residues. The germline gives CDR1 LGHNA, CDR2 YSLEER. Trimming removed 1 base at V and 3 bases at J, with 27 bases between. CDR3 in DNA: TGCGCCAGCAGCCAAGTAAGACTTATTCGGGGGCGCGAGAGAGACTATGGCTACACCTTC. It encodes CASSQVRLIRGRERDYGYTF.

This clone was detected a few times. The chain uses TRBV11-2 and TRBJ2-1; possible D gene TRBD1, 6 bases. The V gene's germline CDR1 is SGHAT and CDR2 FQNNGV. Between the trimmed V and J ends, which lost 1 base and 7 bases, there was a span of 14 bases. The CDR3 has 15 amino acids. CDR3 bases: TGTGCCAGCAGCTTAGGGGGCGTGGGGGCGAATGAGCAGTTCTTC. Translated, it gives CASSLGGVGANEQFF.

This clone came up a few times. The chain recombines TRBV6-1 with TRBJ1-2, with a tentative D call TRBD1 (5 bases). V shed 3 bases and J shed 5 bases, with 16 bases lying between them. The CDR3 is 15 residues long. Germline-derived CDR1 and CDR2 are MNHNS and SASEGT. The CDR3 region is CASSEGQGKGYGYTF. DNA for the CDR3: TGTGCCAGCAGTGAGGGTCAGGGCAAAGGGTATGGCTACACCTTC.